The 25 T cell receptor beta chains below come from one sample, sequenced in a study of spatial heterogeneity in lung cancer. TCRdb reprocessed the 5' RACE reads via MiXCR and lists one record per CDR3 protein. The sample shows tens of thousands of distinct CDR3 sequences, approximately 6.8% of them seen only once. Time point given: sample taken at primary tumor resection. The starting material was PBMCs, obtained at surgery. Receptors originate from a female donor with early-stage non-small cell lung cancer.

This clonotype was seen many times. The chain has TRBV24-1 and TRBJ2-5; possibly TRBD1 for D (6 bases). The CDR3 extends over 12 amino acids. Germline V gene sequence: CDR1 KGHDR, CDR2 SFDVKD. V was pared by 4 bases and J by 4 bases, with 6 bases between. The CDR3 coding sequence is TGTGCCACCAGTGACAGGGGAGAGACCCAGTACTTC. Translated: CATSDRGETQYF.

This clonotype has ten or more counts. The rearrangement joins TRBV6-2 or TRBV6-3 to TRBJ1-6; no reliable D call. Trimming took 0 bases from V and 14 from J, leaving 8 bases between them. The CDR3 totals 12 residues. Germline V gives CDR1 MNHEY, CDR2 SVGEGT. CDR3 loop: CASSYSEDALHF. CDR3 DNA sequence: TGTGCCAGCAGTTACTCTGAGGATGCCCTCCACTTT.

This clonotype was seen repeatedly, ten times or more. The chain couples TRBV30 to TRBJ1-5, with D tentatively TRBD1 (5 bases). Germline-derived CDR1 and CDR2 are GTSNPN and SVGIG (reference sequence). Trimming shortened V by 5 bases and J by 9 bases, and 17 bases separated the two germline ends. This CDR3 contains 13 residues. In DNA form, the CDR3 reads TGTGCCTGGGGCAGACGGGACCAACGGCCCCAGCATTTT. Amino acid sequence: CAWGRRDQRPQHF.

This clonotype was counted ten times or more. CDR3 sequence (DNA): TGTGCCAGCAGCTATGGCGTACGAAACAATGAGCAGTTCTTC. Protein sequence: CASSYGVRNNEQFF. V and J are TRBV7-8 and TRBJ2-1, with unresolved D. The V end lost 4 bases, the J end lost 5 bases, and 12 bases lay between the germline ends. The CDR3 consists of 14 residues. Germline V gene data show CDR1 as SGHVS and CDR2 as FQNEAQ.

In this sample, this clonotype turned up a few times. J is TRBJ2-1 and V is TRBV7-2; no clear D gene. Germline V gene sequence: CDR1 SGHTA, CDR2 FQGNSA. There are 13 residues in the CDR3. Trimming shortened V by 0 bases and J by 16 bases, and 16 bases separated the two germline ends. The DNA for the CDR3 is TGTGCCAGCAGCTTAGCGGATACCCGGTCCGGATTCTTC. Its protein product is CASSLADTRSGFF.

There are many counts of this clonotype. This sequence joins TRBV5-6 and TRBJ1-3; a possible D gene is TRBD1 (5 bases). Trimming took off 4 bases at V and 0 bases at J, with 14 bases between the two ends. Germline V gene data show CDR1 as SGHDT and CDR2 as YYEEEE. CDR3 length: 16 amino acids. The CDR3 coding sequence is TGTGCCAGCAGCCTGTCGGGGGTTCTCTCTGGAAACACCATATATTTT. Protein sequence: CASSLSGVLSGNTIYF. Complete variable domain (other parts from reference TRBV5-6 and TRBJ1-3): DAGVTQSPTHLIKTRGQQVTLRCSPKSGHDTVSWYQQALGQGPQFIFQYYEEEERQRGNFPDRFSGHQFPNYSSELNVNALLLGDSALYLCASSLSGVLSGNTIYFGEGSWLTVV.

This clonotype showed up many times. V usage is TRBV28 and J usage is TRBJ2-7; the D is unclear. CDR1 and CDR2 (germline): MDHEN, SYDVKM. The V gene lost 5 bases and the J gene lost 0 bases, with 14 bases spanning the gap. The CDR3 consists of 15 residues. CDR3 region: CASSPPQENSYEQYF. CDR3 bases: TGTGCCAGCAGTCCGCCCCAAGAAAACTCCTACGAGCAGTACTTC. Looking up the rest from reference TRBV28 and TRBJ2-7 gives the full variable domain: DVKVTQSSRYLVKRTGEKVFLECVQDMDHENMFWYRQDPGLGLRLIYFSYDVKMKEKGDIPEGYSVSREKKERFSLILESASTNQTSMYLCASSPPQENSYEQYFGPGTRLTVT.

This clonotype was counted only a few times. This chain links TRBV6-1 with TRBJ2-6; D unresolved. The CDR3 length is 15 residues. Germline values: CDR1 MNHNS, CDR2 SASEGT. V was shortened by 6 bases and J by 0 bases, with 9 bases between the two germline ends. CDR3 sequence: CASSRLVSGANVLTF. As DNA, the CDR3 is TGTGCCAGCAGCCGCCTCGTCTCTGGGGCCAACGTCCTGACTTTC.

At least ten counts were recorded for this clonotype. The V gene is TRBV11-2, the J gene TRBJ2-1; either TRBD1 or TRBD2 may fit D (5 bases each). The V end was cut by 5 bases, the J end by 1 base, with 15 bases between. CDR1 SGHAT and CDR2 FQNNGV come from the germline V gene. There are 16 residues in the CDR3. In DNA, the CDR3 is TGTGCCAGCAGCCCGATGAGGGGACCATCCTACAATGAGCAGTTCTTC. It encodes CASSPMRGPSYNEQFF.

By sample fraction, this clonotype is medium-sized. V and J are TRBV7-9 and TRBJ2-5; D is undetermined. This CDR3 comprises 12 residues. Trimming cost V 2 bases and J 4 bases, with 5 bases left between them. Germline CDR1 reads SEHNR; CDR2 reads FQNEAQ (reference sequence). The CDR3 spells CASSLLGETQYF. The CDR3 DNA reads as TGTGCCAGCAGCTTATTAGGAGAGACCCAGTACTTC.

This clonotype has only a few counts. The V call is TRBV9, the J call TRBJ2-1, with 8 bases aligning to TRBD1. The germline CDR1 and CDR2 sequences are SGDLS and YYNGEE. V was clipped by 5 bases and J by 8 bases; unmatched bases: 6. This CDR3 has 13 amino acids. The CDR3 sequence is CASRGQGADEQFF. CDR3 coding DNA: TGTGCCAGCAGAGGTCAGGGGGCAGATGAGCAGTTCTTC.

The J gene is TRBJ2-1, the V gene TRBV12-3 or TRBV12-4; 10 bases fit TRBD2. The CDR3 consists of 18 residues. V was clipped by 5 bases and J by 0 bases; unmatched bases: 10. The CDR3 spells CASSDPGLAISSYNEQFF. The CDR3 region has the DNA TGTGCCAGCAGTGATCCGGGACTAGCGATAAGCTCCTACAATGAGCAGTTCTTC.

This clonotype was detected ten times or more. Here the CDR3 reads CASSLGTSAGTDTQYF. CDR3 in DNA: TGCGCCAGCAGCTTGGGTACTAGCGCGGGCACAGATACGCAGTATTTT. The rearrangement joins TRBV5-1 to TRBJ2-3, with TRBD2 matching over 7 bases. The germline V gene has CDR1 SGHRS and CDR2 YFSETQ. V trimming: 0 bases; J trimming: 1 base; junction bases outside the gene matches: 5. CDR3 length equals 16 residues.

This clonotype has a count of ten or more. The rearrangement joins TRBV6-2 or TRBV6-3 to TRBJ1-5; tentatively, D is TRBD1 (6 bases). CDR3 length: 14 residues. Trimming removed 4 bases from V and 0 bases from J, with 7 bases in between. Germline CDR1 reads MNHEY; CDR2 reads SVGEGT. This chain's CDR3 is CASSLDSSNQPQHF. CDR3 in DNA: TGTGCCAGCAGTTTGGACAGTAGCAATCAGCCCCAGCATTTT.

This chain joins TRBV7-3 and TRBJ2-3; TRBD2 agrees at 8 bases. This CDR3 region has 15 residues. The V gene's germline CDR1 is SGHTA and CDR2 FQGTGA. V lost 3 bases, J lost 2 bases, and 4 bases stayed unmatched. The CDR3 region is CASSLAGGPTDTQYF. CDR3 sequence (DNA): TGTGCCAGCAGCTTGGCGGGGGGCCCCACAGATACGCAGTATTTT.

Ten or more counts support this clonotype. The V gene is TRBV5-6, the J gene TRBJ2-3; D may be TRBD2 (6 bases). V lost 0 bases, J lost 5 bases, and 10 bases lay in between. From germline, CDR1 is SGHDT and CDR2 YYEEEE. CDR3 length: 14 residues. DNA for the CDR3: TGTGCCAGCAGCTTGGTGCAAGCGGGAGATACGCAGTATTTT. Its protein product is CASSLVQAGDTQYF.

This clonotype appeared many times. The gene calls are TRBV2 and TRBJ1-4, with D perhaps matching TRBD1 (5 bases). Trimming removed 9 bases from V and 4 bases from J, with 12 bases in between. Looked up from germline, CDR1 is SNHLY and CDR2 is FYNNEI. This CDR3 contains 13 residues. In DNA, the CDR3 is TGTGCCAGTCGGGACGGAATTAATGAAAAACTGTTTTTT. Protein sequence: CASRDGINEKLFF.

This rearrangement joins TRBV5-6 to TRBJ2-1; 12 nucleotides align to TRBD2. Germline loops: CDR1 SGHDT, CDR2 YYEEEE. The CDR3 is 15 residues long. Losses at the gene ends were 1 base for V and 8 bases for J; bases not matched to a gene: 4. The CDR3 loop is CASSLTSGGRDEQFF. The CDR3 DNA is TGTGCCAGCAGCTTGACTAGCGGGGGGCGAGATGAGCAGTTCTTC.

The chain couples TRBV28 to TRBJ2-1, with D possibly being TRBD1 (6 bases). Germline CDR1 and CDR2: MDHEN and SYDVKM. V lost 10 bases, J lost 2 bases, and 9 bases lay in between. The CDR3 runs 12 residues. CDR3 DNA sequence: TGTGCCACTAGGGGGACCTACAATGAGCAGTTCTTC. This encodes CATRGTYNEQFF.

This clonotype was seen many times. The chain is built from TRBV21-1 and TRBJ2-1; TRBD2, the table's D call, lacks a check against the DNA. TRBV21-1 is a listed pseudogene. This CDR3 is built from 17 residues. CDR3 bases: TGTGCCAGCAGCAAAGGGGTTCCCACTAAGAGGTTTCATGAGCAGTTCTTC. This codes for CASSKGVPTKRFHEQFF.

This rearrangement joins TRBV10-3 to TRBJ1-2; D gene unclear. Trimming stripped 2 bases from V and 7 bases from J, with 11 bases between. This CDR3 contains 13 residues. In germline, CDR1 is ENHRY, CDR2 SYGVKD. The CDR3 DNA follows: TGTGCCATCAGTGAGCCAGACCGCGGTGGCTACACCTTC. It yields the protein CAISEPDRGGYTF.

This clonotype occurred many times. V is TRBV20-1 and J is TRBJ2-4; D possibly matches TRBD1 or TRBD2 (5 bases each). The V gene's germline CDR1 is DFQATT and CDR2 SNEGSKA (reference sequence). The length of the CDR3 is 13 residues. The V gene lost 7 bases and the J gene lost 3 bases, with 13 bases spanning the gap. CDR3 residues: CSVGAGGKNIQYF. The CDR3 DNA sequence: TGCAGTGTAGGGGCGGGCGGCAAAAACATTCAGTACTTC.

This clonotype has a handful of counts. The rearrangement uses TRBV5-6 and TRBJ2-5, with 7 bases identical to TRBD2. CDR3 length equals 15 residues. CDR1 is SGHDT, CDR2 YYEEEE, per germline. The trim removed 0 bases at V and 2 bases at J, leaving 4 bases unmatched. Written as DNA, the CDR3 is TGTGCCAGCAGCTTGGTAGGGAGGGCACAAGAGACCCAGTACTTC. Translating gives CASSLVGRAQETQYF.

The chain employs TRBV20-1 and TRBJ2-3, with D unresolved. Trimming shortened V by 2 bases and J by 2 bases, and 11 bases separated the two germline ends. The CDR3 sequence is 14 residues long. Germline values: CDR1 DFQATT, CDR2 SNEGSKA (reference sequence). CDR3: CSARWVIDTDTQYF. CDR3 bases: TGCAGTGCTAGATGGGTGATAGACACAGATACGCAGTATTTT.

The gene calls are TRBV18 and TRBJ2-3; D is possibly TRBD2 (6 bases). This CDR3 has 15 residues. Germline V gene lookup returns CDR1 KGHSH and CDR2 LQKENI. The V and J ends lost 0 bases and 4 bases respectively, with 11 bases between them. DNA of the CDR3: TGTGCCAGCTCACCACCGGGACTTGGGGCAGATACGCAGTATTTT. Protein product: CASSPPGLGADTQYF.